The 32 T cell receptor beta chains below come from one sample, sequenced in a study of blood T cells in healthy people across ages. PCR was performed a second time for about 7 to 11 cycles using a sample-barcoded 5' primer and a J-beta primer mix. TCRdb re-called the 5' RACE reads with MiXCR, one entry per CDR3 protein. The sample shows 850,000 to 1,100,000 distinct CDR3 sequences, around two fifths of them seen only once. Sequencing input: blood. These receptors all stem from a man younger than 35 in good health.

The chain couples TRBV20-1 to TRBJ2-4; D remains unclear. Germline CDR1 is DFQATT and CDR2 is SNEGSKA (reference sequence). V lost 5 bases, J lost 0 bases, and 17 bases lay in between. CDR3 length equals 16 residues. The CDR3 here is CSAENSMTLAKNIQYF. The DNA for the CDR3 is TGCAGTGCTGAGAACTCGATGACTCTAGCCAAAAACATTCAGTACTTC.

The chain employs TRBV4-3 and TRBJ1-2; D is perhaps TRBD1 (5 bases). V dropped 0 bases and J dropped 3 bases, with 11 bases sitting between them. The germline V gene encodes CDR1 LGHNA and CDR2 YSLEER. The CDR3 spans 15 residues. In DNA, the CDR3 is TGCGCCAGCAGCCAAGATTCGGGACTCTACTATGGCTACACCTTC. Its protein is CASSQDSGLYYGYTF.

The CDR3 sequence is CASSIQGVSTEAFF. CDR3 in DNA: TGTGCCAGCTCAATACAGGGTGTGAGCACTGAAGCTTTCTTT. The rearrangement uses TRBV18 and TRBJ1-1; D may be TRBD1 (6 bases). Between the trimmed V and J ends, which lost 5 bases and 4 bases, there was a span of 14 bases. Germline CDR1 reads KGHSH; CDR2 reads LQKENI. This CDR3 is 14 amino acids long.

The chain carries TRBV3-1 and TRBJ2-4; TRBD2 is a possible D gene (5 bases). The V end lost 2 bases, the J end lost 4 bases, and 9 bases lay between the germline ends. The CDR3 totals 14 residues. CDR1 LGHDT and CDR2 YNNKEL come from the germline V gene (reference sequence). The CDR3 DNA follows: TGTGCCAGCAGCCAAAGCGGATCGAAAAACATTCAGTACTTC. Translation: CASSQSGSKNIQYF.

The chain has TRBV7-9 and TRBJ2-2, with TRBD1 identical over 7 bases. J lost 1 base, V lost 10 bases, and 21 bases had no gene match. Per the germline V gene, CDR1 is SEHNR and CDR2 is FQNEAQ (reference sequence). This CDR3 contains 19 residues. This chain's CDR3 is CATTQRPDRENGNTGELFF. CDR3 nucleotide sequence: TGTGCCACCACACAAAGGCCCGACAGGGAAAATGGGAACACCGGGGAGCTGTTTTTT. The full variable domain, in which reference TRBV7-9 and TRBJ2-2 provide the parts outside the CDR3, is DTGVSQNPRHKITKRGQNVTFRCDPISEHNRLYWYRQTLGQGPEFLTYFQNEAQLEKSRLLSDRFSAERPKGSFSTLEIQRTEQGDSAMYLCATTQRPDRENGNTGELFFGEGSRLTVL.

The V and J genes are TRBV7-9 and TRBJ2-2, with D perhaps TRBD2 (5 bases). The CDR3 contains 16 residues. Trimming stripped 1 base from V and 2 bases from J, with 11 bases between. The germline V gene encodes CDR1 SEHNR and CDR2 FQNEAQ (reference sequence). The CDR3 loop is CASSLVVGLNTGELFF. The DNA for the CDR3 is TGTGCCAGCAGCTTAGTGGTAGGACTTAACACCGGGGAGCTGTTTTTT.

This clonotype came up many times. This sequence joins TRBV7-2 and TRBJ2-1, with 7 bases that match TRBD2. The CDR3 consists of 12 residues. Germline V gene lookup returns CDR1 SGHTA and CDR2 FQGNSA. The V segment lost 3 bases and the J segment 10 bases; nucleotides outside the gene matches: 3. DNA of the CDR3: TGTGCCAGCAGCTTGATCGGGGGGGAGCAGTTCTTC. Amino acid sequence: CASSLIGGEQFF.

The chain uses TRBV5-1 and TRBJ2-5, with 13 bases aligning to TRBD2. V was clipped by 2 bases and J by 11 bases; unmatched bases: 12. The CDR3 extends over 16 amino acids. Looked up from germline, CDR1 is SGHRS and CDR2 is YFSETQ. The CDR3 DNA reads TGCGCCAGCAGCTTCAAGACTAGCGGGGGGAGGGATGAGCAGTACTTC. Protein: CASSFKTSGGRDEQYF.

V usage is TRBV5-6 and J usage is TRBJ1-4; possible D gene TRBD1, 5 bases. The CDR3 has 14 amino acids. V was cut by 4 bases and J by 8 bases, with 15 bases left in between. Germline values: CDR1 SGHDT, CDR2 YYEEEE. The CDR3 region has the DNA TGTGCCAGCAGCGGGACGTCCGAGGGGGAAAAACTGTTTTTT. This translates into CASSGTSEGEKLFF.

Ten or more counts support this clonotype. The chain links TRBV7-9 to TRBJ1-2; no definite D call. This CDR3 contains 15 residues. CDR1 SEHNR and CDR2 FQNEAQ come from the germline V gene (reference sequence). Trimming left V 1 base short and J 3 bases short, with 12 bases between. CDR3: CASSLGADGDYGYTF. Written as DNA, the CDR3 is TGTGCCAGCAGCTTAGGAGCCGACGGAGACTATGGCTACACCTTC.

CDR3 protein: CASSRTVQGDGYTF. Here the CDR3 DNA reads TGTGCCAGCAGCCGAACCGTACAGGGGGATGGCTACACCTTC. The V and J genes are TRBV7-2 and TRBJ1-2; 8 nucleotides match TRBD1. This CDR3 is built from 14 residues. Germline-derived CDR1 and CDR2 are SGHTA and FQGNSA. The junction had 8 bases not matched to a gene; V was cut back by 5 bases and J by 6 bases. Combining the CDR3 with reference TRBV7-2 and TRBJ1-2 gives the whole variable domain GAGVSQSPSNKVTEKGKDVELRCDPISGHTALYWYRQSLGQGLEFLIYFQGNSAPDKSGLPSDRFSAERTGGSVSTLTIQRTQQEDSAVYLCASSRTVQGDGYTFGSGTRLTVV.

V gene TRBV7-3 combines with J gene TRBJ2-4; D is perhaps TRBD1 or TRBD2 (5 bases each). Germline loops: CDR1 SGHTA, CDR2 FQGTGA. There are 14 residues in the CDR3. The V gene lost 5 bases and the J gene lost 2 bases, with 10 bases spanning the gap. CDR3 sequence: CASSEGFPKNIQYF. The CDR3 DNA is TGTGCCAGCAGCGAGGGGTTCCCCAAAAACATTCAGTACTTC.

The chain recombines TRBV9 with TRBJ2-6, with 9 bases lining up with TRBD1. CDR1 and CDR2 (germline): SGDLS, YYNGEE. V lost 3 bases and J lost 2; bases outside the gene matches: 12. The CDR3 covers 19 residues. This CDR3 is CASSGFRDRVEPGANVLTF. CDR3 nucleotides: TGTGCCAGCAGCGGTTTCCGGGACAGGGTAGAACCTGGGGCCAACGTCCTGACTTTC.

This clonotype was counted between two and nine times. The chain links TRBV6-5 to TRBJ2-5; D gene unclear. Germline V lookup: CDR1 MNHEY, CDR2 SVGAGI. This CDR3 comprises 16 residues. V was clipped by 0 bases and J by 11 bases, with 22 bases between them. Written as DNA, the CDR3 is TGTGCCAGCAGTTACTCGAGCATAGTGCCCCAGTTAATACAGTACTTC. It codes for CASSYSSIVPQLIQYF.

The CDR3 protein is CASTRGWIQENPEEGTQYF. Written as DNA, the CDR3 is TGTGCCAGCACCCGTGGGTGGATACAGGAGAATCCGGAAGAAGGGACCCAGTACTTC. The genes are TRBV7-9 and TRBJ2-5; D perhaps matches TRBD1 (5 bases). This CDR3 has 19 residues. The germline V gene has CDR1 SEHNR and CDR2 FQNEAQ (reference sequence). Trimming removed 7 bases from V and 7 bases from J, with 34 bases in between.

The sample holds one count of this clonotype. The genes are TRBV4-3 and TRBJ2-1; D assignment may be TRBD1 or TRBD2 (6 bases each). Trimming pared 1 base from V and 7 bases from J, leaving 14 bases between. Germline CDR1 reads LGHNA; CDR2 reads YSLEER. This CDR3 is 15 amino acids long. CDR3 DNA: TGCGCCAGCAGCCAAGGTGGGGGGCAGTTTAATGAGCAGTTCTTC. Residues: CASSQGGGQFNEQFF.

J is TRBJ2-3 and V is TRBV20-1, with a possible D match to TRBD1 (5 bases). V dropped 4 bases and J dropped 2 bases, with 13 bases sitting between them. CDR1 DFQATT and CDR2 SNEGSKA come from the germline V gene (reference sequence). This CDR3 is 14 amino acids long. CDR3 in amino acids: CSATQQEITDTQYF. The CDR3 bases are TGCAGTGCTACCCAACAGGAGATCACAGATACGCAGTATTTT.

There are a few counts of this clonotype. The CDR3 is CASSQDTGSSYNEQFF. The CDR3 DNA sequence: TGTGCCAGCAGCCAAGATACGGGTAGCTCCTACAATGAGCAGTTCTTC. The rearrangement joins TRBV4-2 to TRBJ2-1, with D unresolved. This CDR3 comprises 16 residues. Germline lookup yields CDR1 LGHNA and CDR2 YNFKEQ. Trimming left V 0 bases short and J 0 bases short, with 9 bases between.

This clonotype was recorded a few times. A clone one base away is much larger, so this may be a read error. This chain connects TRBV10-3 to TRBJ2-7; D is uncertain. CDR1 and CDR2 from the germline V gene are ENHRY and SYGVKD. CDR3 length: 11 amino acids. The V end lost 3 bases, the J end lost 4 bases, and 4 bases lay between the germline ends. For the CDR3, the DNA is TGTGCCATCAGTGAAGGATACGAGCAGTACTTC. It yields the protein CAISEGYEQYF.

The chain uses TRBV5-5 and TRBJ1-2; D is ambiguous. This CDR3 is built from 12 residues. With 4 bases removed from V and 4 bases from J, the gap between germline ends came to 8 bases. Germline V CDR1 and CDR2: SGHKS, YYEKEE (reference sequence). CDR3 residues: CASSGERYGYTF. Here the CDR3 DNA reads TGTGCCAGCAGCGGAGAGCGCTATGGCTACACCTTC.

This chain connects TRBV28 to TRBJ2-1; TRBD1 aligns across 8 bases. Unmatched junction bases numbered 7, after V lost 3 bases and J lost 6 bases. This CDR3 region has 15 residues. CDR1 is MDHEN and CDR2 is SYDVKM in the germline V gene. CDR3 sequence: CASSFLDRDINEQFF. DNA of the CDR3: TGTGCCAGCAGTTTCCTGGACAGGGATATCAATGAGCAGTTCTTC. Together with reference TRBV28 and TRBJ2-1, the CDR3 gives the full variable domain: DVKVTQSSRYLVKRTGEKVFLECVQDMDHENMFWYRQDPGLGLRLIYFSYDVKMKEKGDIPEGYSVSREKKERFSLILESASTNQTSMYLCASSFLDRDINEQFFGPGTRLTVL.

The chain carries TRBV19 and TRBJ2-3; possibly TRBD1 for D (6 bases). This CDR3 is 17 amino acids long. V was cut by 7 bases and J by 2 bases, with 22 bases left in between. In germline, CDR1 is LNHDA, CDR2 SQIVND (reference sequence). In nucleotides, the CDR3 is TGTGCCAGTACCACCTCAGGGGCGCCTACTCCCACAGATACGCAGTATTTT. As protein: CASTTSGAPTPTDTQYF.

This clonotype was counted only a few times. The chain employs TRBV6-5 and TRBJ1-2; D is unresolved. CDR3 length: 13 amino acids. Germline CDR1 MNHEY, CDR2 SVGAGI. Trimming removed 6 bases at V and 4 bases at J, with 12 bases between. CDR3 amino acids: CASRPEGPYGYTF. In DNA, the CDR3 is TGTGCCAGCAGGCCCGAGGGTCCCTATGGCTACACCTTC.

This clonotype was observed a few times. This chain uses TRBV18 with TRBJ1-4; D is unclear. This CDR3 spans 13 amino acids. In germline, CDR1 is KGHSH, CDR2 LQKENI. V lost 0 bases and J lost 8, with 7 bases in between. DNA for the CDR3: TGTGCCAGCTCACCACCTTCTGGGGAAAAACTGTTTTTT. Translating gives CASSPPSGEKLFF.

The V and J genes are TRBV12-3 or TRBV12-4 and TRBJ2-1; 7 nucleotides match TRBD1. The CDR3 is made up of 15 amino acids. J gave up 3 bases and V 4 bases, and 6 bases lay outside the gene matches. CDR3 DNA sequence: TGTGCCAGCAGTTCCGAACGACAGGGCTACAATGAGCAGTTCTTC. This encodes CASSSERQGYNEQFF.

In this sample, this clonotype turned up a few times. The V and J genes are TRBV12-3 or TRBV12-4 and TRBJ2-7; a possible D gene is TRBD1 (5 bases). This CDR3 comprises 15 residues. V was cut by 8 bases and J by 1 base, with 18 bases left in between. The CDR3 sequence is CASGALRGISYEQYF. In nucleotides, the CDR3 is TGTGCCAGCGGGGCGCTGCGTGGAATTTCCTACGAGCAGTACTTC.

The CDR3 region is CSVAGTSGYTF. DNA of the CDR3: TGCAGCGTTGCCGGGACTAGTGGCTACACCTTC. This rearrangement joins TRBV29-1 to TRBJ1-2; D perhaps matches TRBD1 (5 bases). The CDR3 totals 11 residues. CDR1 and CDR2 (germline): SQVTM, ANQGSEA. Trimming left V 4 bases short and J 7 bases short, with 10 bases between.

This clonotype was seen a handful of times. The rearrangement links TRBV20-1 to TRBJ2-1, with 9 bases fitting TRBD2. Germline CDR1 and CDR2: DFQATT and SNEGSKA (reference sequence). Unmatched junction bases numbered 12, after V lost 1 base and J lost 8 bases. The CDR3 has 16 amino acids. The CDR3 nucleotides are TGCAGTGCTAGAGTGAGCGGGCGGGGGGGCAAGGATGAGCAGTTCTTC. It is translated as CSARVSGRGGKDEQFF.

The rearrangement links TRBV12-5 to TRBJ2-1; perhaps TRBD2 as D (6 bases). The CDR3 is made up of 14 amino acids. Trimming pared 5 bases from V and 7 bases from J, leaving 15 bases between. The germline CDR1 and CDR2 sequences are LGHNT and FRNRAP. CDR3 in DNA: TGTGCTAGTGGTCTCCCGGGGGAGAGGAATGAGCAGTTCTTC. Its translation: CASGLPGERNEQFF.

The chain couples TRBV28 to TRBJ1-4, with D tentatively TRBD1 (5 bases). With 7 bases removed from V and 9 bases from J, the gap between germline ends came to 18 bases. The CDR3 loop spans 14 amino acids. The V gene's germline CDR1 is MDHEN and CDR2 SYDVKM. In DNA, the CDR3 is TGTGCCAGCATCATTCGGGGGGGGATGAAAAAACTGTTTTTT. Encoded protein: CASIIRGGMKKLFF.

V gene TRBV28 combines with J gene TRBJ1-1; D gene unclear. This CDR3 contains 11 residues. Germline CDR1 MDHEN, CDR2 SYDVKM. Trimming took 8 bases from V and 6 from J, leaving 10 bases between them. The CDR3 DNA is TGTGCCAGCGAAGGGTACCCTGAAGCTTTCTTT. It codes for CASEGYPEAFF.

This chain uses TRBV12-3 or TRBV12-4 with TRBJ1-2, with D tentatively TRBD1 (5 bases). Trimming pared 3 bases from V and 5 bases from J, leaving 13 bases between. CDR3 length equals 14 residues. The chain's CDR3 is CASSFGRGVYGYTF. The CDR3 DNA is TGTGCCAGCAGTTTCGGCAGAGGGGTGTATGGCTACACCTTC.